What follows describes a single TCR beta chain. This sample is part of a study of type 1 regulatory T cells. TCRdb re-called the reads through MiXCR, storing one row per CDR3 protein. Among about 97,000 distinct CDR3 sequences listed, roughly 30% were seen once. The CDR3 covers 17 residues. CDR1 and CDR2 (germline): SQVTM, ANQGSEA. Unmatched junction bases numbered 16, after V lost 2 bases and J lost 5 bases. The sequence came from a human donor in good health. The rearrangement uses TRBV29-1 and TRBJ2-5, with TRBD2 identical over 8 bases. The sample consisted of CD4+ T cells, either the whole sample or a sorted fraction (not recorded which). CDR3 in DNA: TGCAGCGTTGAAAGGGACGACGGGACTAGACGAGGGGAGACCCAGTACTTC. This encodes CSVERDDGTRRGETQYF.